Ten or more counts support the clone carrying this T cell receptor beta chain. The data originate from a study of blood T cells in healthy people across ages. PCR was performed a second time for about 6 to 11 cycles using a sample-barcoded 5' primer and a J-beta primer mix. TCRdb used MiXCR to reprocess the 5' RACE reads, holding one entry per CDR3 protein. The table has roughly 900,000 distinct CDR3 sequences, around 26% seen once. Germline assignment: CDR1 LGHDT and CDR2 YNNKEL (reference sequence). The CDR3 runs 15 residues. V lost 5 bases to trimming and J lost 6 bases; unmatched junction nucleotides: 5.

The material sequenced was blood. The source is a woman aged 80 or over in good health. The chain links TRBV3-1 to TRBJ2-1; TRBD2 aligns across 12 bases. The CDR3 coding sequence is TGTGCCAGCAGCGGACTAGCGGGGAATGGCAATGAGCAGTTCTTC. Its protein is CASSGLAGNGNEQFF.